This is a list of T cell receptor beta chains from one sample in a study of blood T cell repertoires in COVID-19. Produced via immunoSEQ multiplex PCR; TCRdb's table is partial and in-frame only. Here the sample spans some 93,000 clones, less than 90% being singletons. Material: peripheral blood. These TCRs come from a man in his 60s with acute or convalescent COVID-19. Both conserved end residues are part of each CDR3. A D gene is named only where the DNA matches it firmly. Only part of the rows carry a size: once, few, many, or a class if the clone is expanded.

NA,TRBV6-5,TRBJ2-2,NA,12,CASSLAPGELFF,TGTGCCAGCAGTTTAGCCCCAGGGGAGCTGTTTTTT
TRBD1,TRBV5-1,TRBJ2-7,NA,12,CASRNEGQGRYF,TGCGCCAGCCGGAACGAAGGACAGGGGCGGTACTTC
NA,TRBV10-1,TRBJ2-1,large,16,CASSEGRQEVYNEQFF,TGCGCCAGCAGTGAGGGTAGACAGGAGGTTTACAATGAGCAGTTCTTC
NA,TRBV27,TRBJ2-3,NA,15,CASSLSYLGTDTQYF,TGTGCCAGCAGTTTATCCTATCTCGGCACAGATACGCAGTATTTT
NA,TRBV7-8,TRBJ1-1,NA,11,CASSPKSEAFF,TGTGCCAGCAGCCCCAAATCTGAAGCTTTCTTT
NA,TRBV4-1,TRBJ2-5,NA,14,CASSPGLGQETQYF,TGCGCCAGCAGCCCGGGTTTGGGCCAAGAGACCCAGTACTTC
NA,TRBV9,TRBJ1-3,NA,13,CASSVSSGNTIYF,TGTGCCAGCAGCGTTAGCTCTGGAAACACCATATATTTT
NA,TRBV7-9,TRBJ1-6,NA,14,CASSLGAENSPLHF,TGTGCCAGCAGCTTGGGGGCGGAGAATTCACCCCTCCACTTT
NA,TRBV6-2/TRBV6-3,TRBJ1-1,NA,13,CASSYGRNTEAFF,TGTGCCAGCAGTTACGGTAGGAACACTGAAGCTTTCTTT
NA,TRBV15,TRBJ1-2,NA,13,CATSRDRVLGYTF,TGTGCCACCAGCAGAGACAGGGTGTTAGGCTACACCTTC
NA,TRBV2,TRBJ1-5,few,13,CASSVGGRRPQHF,TGTGCCAGCAGTGTGGGGGGGCGCCGGCCCCAGCATTTT
TRBD1,TRBV12-3/TRBV12-4,TRBJ2-5,NA,13,CASTGTAKETQYF,TGTGCCAGCACCGGGACAGCTAAAGAGACCCAGTACTTC
TRBD2,TRBV5-1,TRBJ2-3,NA,14,CASRSGGATDTQYF,TGCGCCAGCAGATCGGGAGGCGCCACAGATACGCAGTATTTT
NA,TRBV27,TRBJ1-1,NA,15,CASLPQVGVRTEAFF,TGTGCCAGCCTTCCCCAGGTGGGAGTGAGGACTGAAGCTTTCTTT
TRBD1,TRBV11-2,TRBJ1-1,NA,13,CASGTGPNTEAFF,TGTGCCAGCGGGACAGGCCCGAACACTGAAGCTTTCTTT
NA,TRBV19,TRBJ2-2,NA,16,CASSRPTRVSQGELFF,TGTGCCAGTAGTAGGCCGACTAGGGTTTCACAAGGGGAGCTGTTTTTT
TRBD1,TRBV19,TRBJ1-3,NA,13,CVVRDRAGNTIYF,TGTGTCGTAAGGGACAGGGCTGGAAACACCATATATTTT
TRBD1,TRBV6-6,TRBJ2-7,NA,16,CASSYGDRGGSYEQYF,TGTGCCAGCAGTTATGGGGACAGGGGGGGCTCCTACGAGCAGTACTTC
NA,TRBV7-8,TRBJ1-5,NA,14,CASSLLPIEGPQHF,TGTGCCAGCAGCTTATTGCCTATCGAGGGGCCCCAGCATTTT
NA,TRBV18,TRBJ1-2,NA,15,CASSPARNHNYGYTF,TGTGCCAGCTCACCCGCGAGGAACCATAACTATGGCTACACCTTC
TRBD1,TRBV6-1,TRBJ1-1,NA,15,CASSEGGTANTEAFF,TGTGCCAGCAGTGAGGGCGGGACAGCGAACACTGAAGCTTTCTTT
NA,TRBV19,TRBJ1-1,NA,15,CASSIVRQLNTEAFF,TGTGCCAGTAGTATAGTGAGGCAGTTGAACACTGAAGCTTTCTTT
NA,TRBV14,TRBJ2-5,NA,11,CASSQDLTQYF,TGTGCCAGCAGCCAAGATCTGACCCAGTACTTC
TRBD2,TRBV19,TRBJ2-7,NA,14,CASSMVAGADEQYF,TGTGCCAGTAGTATGGTAGCGGGGGCGGACGAGCAGTACTTC
TRBD2,TRBV11-2,TRBJ2-5,NA,16,CASSPRSSGVQETQYF,TGTGCCAGCAGCCCGCGGAGTAGCGGGGTTCAAGAGACCCAGTACTTC
NA,TRBV7-8,TRBJ1-1,NA,13,CASSLATGVEAFF,TGTGCCAGCAGCTTAGCGACAGGAGTTGAAGCTTTCTTT
TRBD2,TRBV5-1,TRBJ2-3,NA,14,CASRQLAGTDTQYF,TGCGCCAGCAGGCAACTAGCGGGCACAGATACGCAGTATTTT
NA,TRBV5-1,TRBJ2-3,NA,14,CASSLVDRGDTQYF,TGCGCCAGCAGCTTGGTCGACAGAGGAGATACGCAGTATTTT